Shown below are 26 T cell receptor beta chains from a single sample sequenced in a study of patients and donors after allogeneic stem cell transplantation (dated by TCRdb to the early 2020s). The method behind the library was RT-PCR. The reads were generated on a NextSeq 550. TCRdb trimmed the raw reads at Q25, called clones with MiXCR and kept productive beta chains. Rows with a matching CDR3 protein are joined into one entry that keeps the most common DNA and genes. The sample table records 920,000 or so distinct CDR3 sequences; 15% to 20% of these occur just once. Around 6% of the sample rests with the top ten. The sample was blood, either unsorted or a sorted T cell fraction (not recorded which). Every receptor here comes from a human donor who was either an allogeneic HSCT recipient or a stem cell or donor lymphocyte infusion donor (not recorded which). It is not recorded whose cells these are; they may come from a transplant donor.

This clonotype was seen a handful of times. This chain uses TRBV24-1 with TRBJ2-2, with a tentative D call TRBD1 (6 bases). Germline V CDR1 and CDR2: KGHDR, SFDVKD. The CDR3 spans 16 residues. V gave up 5 bases and J gave up 6 bases, with 18 bases separating them. CDR3 nucleotides: TGTGCCACCAGTGCCCCCACCGGGACACCATCCGGGGAGCTGTTTTTT. Translating gives CATSAPTGTPSGELFF.

This chain uses TRBV20-1 with TRBJ1-2; 7 bases are a match to TRBD1. Germline-derived CDR1 and CDR2 are DFQATT and SNEGSKA (reference sequence). J gave up 4 bases and V 1 base, and 3 bases lay outside the gene matches. This CDR3 spans 13 amino acids. The CDR3 DNA is TGCAGTGCTAGAGCCCGACAGGGCTATGGCTACACCTTC. Its protein is CSARARQGYGYTF.

This clonotype was counted between two and nine times. This chain links TRBV7-8 with TRBJ1-1, with TRBD1 as a possible D gene (5 bases). The length of the CDR3 is 17 residues. Trimming stripped 4 bases from V and 0 bases from J, with 18 bases between. CDR1 is SGHVS, CDR2 FQNEAQ, per germline. The DNA of the CDR3 is TGTGCCAGCAGCTCCAAAAGGACAACCATGGTGAACACTGAAGCTTTCTTT. Translated, it gives CASSSKRTTMVNTEAFF.

The sample holds a few counts of this clonotype. This chain uses TRBV9 with TRBJ2-2, with D maybe TRBD2 (5 bases). Germline CDR1 is SGDLS and CDR2 is YYNGEE. This CDR3 region has 14 residues. V was trimmed by 0 bases and J by 4 bases, leaving 7 bases between them. The CDR3 region has the DNA TGTGCCAGCAGCGTAGACGAGGGCACCGGGGAGCTGTTTTTT. Amino acids: CASSVDEGTGELFF.

This clonotype has only a few counts. The J gene is TRBJ2-2, the V gene TRBV20-1; 7 bases map to TRBD2. This CDR3 is built from 15 residues. Germline V gives CDR1 DFQATT, CDR2 SNEGSKA (reference sequence). The V and J ends lost 0 bases and 3 bases, in that order; junction bases with no gene match: 4. CDR3 in DNA: TGCAGTGCTAGAGAAGCGGGAAGAGACACCGGGGAGCTGTTTTTT. Translation: CSAREAGRDTGELFF.

The J gene is TRBJ1-1, the V gene TRBV5-1, with D possibly matching TRBD1 (5 bases). This CDR3 is 14 amino acids long. Germline CDR1 and CDR2: SGHRS and YFSETQ. V was shortened by 7 bases and J by 5 bases, with 18 bases between the two germline ends. The CDR3 DNA reads TGCGCCAGCTTACCAGGGTTCGGCGGAACTGAAGCTTTCTTT. Its translation: CASLPGFGGTEAFF.

The rearrangement joins TRBV6-5 to TRBJ2-1; 9 nucleotides match TRBD2. After removal of 1 base from V and 4 bases from J, the junction contained 11 bases not matched to a gene. This CDR3 has 18 amino acids. CDR1 is MNHEY, CDR2 SVGAGI, per germline. The chain's CDR3 is CASSYFPSGDRPYNEQFF. CDR3 coding DNA: TGTGCCAGCAGTTACTTCCCTAGCGGGGACCGACCTTACAATGAGCAGTTCTTC.

The rearrangement uses TRBV24-1 and TRBJ2-1; D is undetermined. Germline V gene sequence: CDR1 KGHDR, CDR2 SFDVKD. CDR3 length equals 15 residues. Deletions cut 3 bases from V and 2 bases from J, with 10 bases between. This CDR3 is CATSDLVYPYNEQFF. CDR3 DNA: TGTGCCACCAGTGATCTAGTGTACCCCTACAATGAGCAGTTCTTC.

This clonotype was observed a handful of times. V gene TRBV24-1 combines with J gene TRBJ1-2; no definite D call. CDR1 is KGHDR, CDR2 SFDVKD, per germline. The CDR3 extends over 13 amino acids. V was pared by 5 bases and J by 1 base, with 7 bases between. The CDR3 sequence is CATSAENNYGYTF. Written as DNA, the CDR3 is TGTGCCACCAGTGCCGAGAATAACTATGGCTACACCTTC.

This clonotype showed up just a few times. The chain links TRBV15 to TRBJ2-4; no clear D. V was clipped by 0 bases and J by 10 bases, with 13 bases between them. The germline V gene encodes CDR1 LNHNV and CDR2 YYDKDF (reference sequence). The CDR3 consists of 14 residues. Here the CDR3 reads CATSRDTRHLIQYF. Here the CDR3 DNA reads TGTGCCACCAGCAGAGATACGAGACACCTAATTCAGTACTTC.

This CDR3 is CASSARTSGVSTDTQYF. The CDR3 nucleotides are TGTGCCAGCAGCGCCAGAACTAGCGGGGTTAGCACAGATACGCAGTATTTT. The V gene is TRBV7-6, the J gene TRBJ2-3; TRBD2 matches at 10 bases. The V gene's germline CDR1 is SGHVS and CDR2 FNYEAQ. The CDR3 extends over 17 amino acids. V lost 5 bases and J lost 0; bases outside the gene matches: 8.

The CDR3 coding sequence is TGTGCCAGCAGCCACACTTCGGGGTTGAACACTGAAGCTTTCTTT. Translation gives CASSHTSGLNTEAFF. This sequence joins TRBV12-3 or TRBV12-4 and TRBJ1-1; D ambiguous. V shed 6 bases and J shed 0 bases, with 14 bases lying between them. The CDR3 runs 15 residues.

This clonotype was found a few times. The rearrangement joins TRBV11-2 to TRBJ1-1; TRBD1 is a possible D gene (6 bases). The CDR3 covers 16 residues. CDR1 and CDR2 (germline): SGHAT, FQNNGV. Deletions cut 0 bases from V and 4 bases from J, with 15 bases between. The CDR3 spells CASSLERGGPGTEAFF. CDR3 coding DNA: TGTGCCAGCAGCTTAGAAAGGGGGGGGCCGGGCACTGAAGCTTTCTTT.

The gene calls are TRBV12-3 or TRBV12-4 and TRBJ2-4; tentative D call: TRBD1 (6 bases). V was trimmed by 1 base and J by 8 bases, leaving 15 bases between them. The CDR3 spans 15 residues. CDR3 sequence: CASSLGQVEIDIQYF. CDR3 nucleotides: TGTGCCAGCAGTTTAGGACAGGTTGAAATAGACATTCAGTACTTC.

This clonotype was seen only a few times. V is TRBV9 and J is TRBJ2-2; TRBD2 matches at 10 bases. The CDR3 extends over 18 amino acids. Germline CDR1 and CDR2: SGDLS and YYNGEE. Losses at the gene ends were 4 bases for V and 5 bases for J; bases not matched to a gene: 14. The DNA for the CDR3 is TGTGCCAGCAGCTCACCGGGTGGCCTAGCGGGAGTTACCGGGGAGCTGTTTTTT. Amino acid sequence: CASSSPGGLAGVTGELFF.

This chain connects TRBV3-1 to TRBJ2-1; D possibly corresponds to TRBD2 (6 bases). V was cut by 3 bases and J by 5 bases, with 11 bases left in between. This CDR3 region has 14 residues. Germline loops: CDR1 LGHDT, CDR2 YNNKEL (reference sequence). The CDR3 DNA reads TGTGCCAGCAGCCACCGGGACTCTAACAATGAGCAGTTCTTC. It translates to CASSHRDSNNEQFF.

The rearrangement links TRBV5-1 to TRBJ2-3, with D maybe TRBD1 (6 bases). The V and J ends lost 2 bases and 5 bases respectively, with 9 bases between them. This CDR3 has 13 amino acids. CDR1 SGHRS and CDR2 YFSETQ come from the germline V gene. The CDR3, as DNA: TGCGCCAGCAGCTTAAACAGGGTAGATACGCAGTATTTT. Protein sequence: CASSLNRVDTQYF.

The rearrangement links TRBV25-1 to TRBJ1-2, with D possibly matching TRBD1 (5 bases). This CDR3 region has 17 residues. V gave up 5 bases and J gave up 6 bases, with 25 bases separating them. The germline CDR1 and CDR2 sequences are MGHDK and SYGVNS. The chain's CDR3 is CASSSSAGRERHHGYTF. CDR3 nucleotides: TGTGCCAGCAGTTCGTCGGCGGGCAGGGAAAGACATCATGGCTACACCTTC.

The chain joins TRBV20-1 to TRBJ2-7; 10 nucleotides agree with TRBD1. CDR3 length: 15 amino acids. The V and J ends lost 0 bases and 5 bases, in that order; junction bases with no gene match: 7. Per the germline V gene, CDR1 is DFQATT and CDR2 is SNEGSKA (reference sequence). The DNA of the CDR3 is TGCAGTGCTAGAGACGTCGGGACAGGGGTCGACGAGCAGTACTTC. As protein: CSARDVGTGVDEQYF.

This clonotype turned up a few times. The V call is TRBV19, the J call TRBJ1-1; 7 bases line up with TRBD1. The germline gives CDR1 LNHDA, CDR2 SQIVND (reference sequence). V gave up 2 bases and J gave up 2 bases; unmatched junction bases: 5. The CDR3 length is 15 residues. CDR3 in amino acids: CASSISAGGNTEAFF. Here the CDR3 DNA reads TGTGCCAGTAGTATATCGGCAGGGGGTAACACTGAAGCTTTCTTT. Complete variable domain (other parts from reference TRBV19 and TRBJ1-1): DGGITQSPKYLFRKEGQNVTLSCEQNLNHDAMYWYRQDPGQGLRLIYYSQIVNDFQKGDIAEGYSVSREKKESFPLTVTSAQKNPTAFYLCASSISAGGNTEAFFGQGTRLTVV.

The gene calls are TRBV10-3 and TRBJ2-7; 9 bases are a match to TRBD1. Germline V gene lookup returns CDR1 ENHRY and CDR2 SYGVKD. V dropped 10 bases and J dropped 5; count of bases not matched to a gene: 12. The CDR3 covers 14 residues. CDR3 DNA: TGTGCCACAAGGACAGGGGCCGTCGGCGACGAGCAGTACTTC. Translated, it gives CATRTGAVGDEQYF.

The rearrangement joins TRBV6-2 or TRBV6-3 to TRBJ1-5; no reliable D call. Germline assignment: CDR1 MNHEY and CDR2 SVGEGT. This CDR3 has 13 residues. Trimming left V 7 bases short and J 5 bases short, with 12 bases between. The CDR3 spells CASTYPGDQPQHF. As DNA, the CDR3 is TGTGCCAGCACCTACCCCGGTGATCAGCCCCAGCATTTT.

The chain is built from TRBV12-3 or TRBV12-4 and TRBJ1-2; D gene uncertain. This CDR3 has 13 residues. V lost 1 base to trimming and J lost 4 bases, with 7 bases between them. The CDR3 nucleotides read TGTGCCAGCAGTTTAGAGTGGACCTATGGCTACACCTTC. Translated: CASSLEWTYGYTF.

This clonotype has more than one count but fewer than ten. The rearrangement joins TRBV10-3 to TRBJ1-1; no firm D call. The germline CDR1 and CDR2 sequences are ENHRY and SYGVKD. The CDR3 contains 13 residues. Trimming pared 0 bases from V and 4 bases from J, leaving 6 bases between. The DNA for the CDR3 is TGTGCCATCAGTGAGTCGATGGGCACTGAAGCTTTCTTT. Protein: CAISESMGTEAFF.

This clonotype was seen a handful of times. CDR3 sequence (DNA): TGCAGTGCTAGAGAGGGTAGCGGGGAGTCCCGCAATGAGCAGTTCTTC. Translation gives CSAREGSGESRNEQFF. This chain connects TRBV20-1 to TRBJ2-1, with 8 bases fitting TRBD2. The length of the CDR3 is 16 residues. The germline gives CDR1 DFQATT, CDR2 SNEGSKA (reference sequence). The ends lost 0 bases at V and 6 bases at J; junction bases unmatched: 10.

This chain connects TRBV2 to TRBJ2-5; D is unclear. This CDR3 comprises 11 residues. The germline V gene encodes CDR1 SNHLY and CDR2 FYNNEI. Trimming took off 7 bases at V and 7 bases at J, with 10 bases between the two ends. The DNA of the CDR3 is TGTGCCAGCATGGCCTCTGGGACCCAGTACTTC. Its protein product is CASMASGTQYF.